One sample yielded the 21 T cell receptor beta chains listed below, sequenced in a study of blood T cell repertoires in COVID-19. TCRdb keeps only in-frame clones here, not all; method: immunoSEQ multiplex PCR. The table lists about 49,000 clones, 90% of them singletons. Sequencing was done on a sample of peripheral blood. The receptors come from a human donor in a cohort sampled during active COVID-19.

The rearrangement links TRBV5-1 to TRBJ2-7; tentatively, D is TRBD2 (6 bases). From germline, CDR1 is SGHRS and CDR2 YFSETQ. The V and J ends lost 5 bases and 7 bases respectively, with 25 bases between them. The CDR3 has 16 residues. CDR3 in amino acids: CASRDGLTPIGEEQYF. The CDR3 DNA reads TGCGCCAGCAGGGATGGACTAACCCCCATAGGAGAGGAGCAGTACTTC.

V is TRBV5-6 and J is TRBJ2-3; D gene uncertain. Germline assignment: CDR1 SGHDT and CDR2 YYEEEE. V was trimmed by 1 base and J by 5 bases, leaving 8 bases between them. This CDR3 is built from 13 residues. The CDR3 DNA reads as TGTGCCAGCAGCTTGCCAGGAAGAGATACGCAGTATTTT. Translation gives CASSLPGRDTQYF.

V gene TRBV3-1 (or the pseudogene TRBV3-2) combines with J gene TRBJ2-6; no firm D call. The V gene's germline CDR1 is LGHDT and CDR2 YNNKEL (reference sequence). The CDR3 runs to 14 residues. V was cut by 0 bases and J by 4 bases, with 4 bases left in between. This CDR3 is CASSQEIGANVLTF. The CDR3 region has the DNA TGTGCCAGCAGCCAAGAAATAGGGGCCAACGTCCTGACTTTC.

This rearrangement joins TRBV11-2 to TRBJ2-3; no definite D call. CDR3 length: 12 amino acids. Per germline, CDR1 SGHAT and CDR2 FQNNGV. V gave up 5 bases and J gave up 6 bases, with 9 bases separating them. CDR3 protein: CASSLITDTQYF. The CDR3 DNA sequence: TGTGCCAGCAGCCTAATCACGGATACGCAGTATTTT.

J is TRBJ2-1 and V is TRBV10-2, with 9 nucleotides matching TRBD2. From germline, CDR1 is WSHSY and CDR2 SAAADI. The junction had 11 bases not matched to a gene; V was cut back by 10 bases and J by 7 bases. CDR3 length: 14 amino acids. Here the CDR3 reads CATMRRGGNNEQFF. Here the CDR3 DNA reads TGCGCCACCATGAGGCGGGGGGGTAATAATGAGCAGTTCTTC.

This chain uses TRBV18 with TRBJ1-5, with 7 positions matching TRBD1. The CDR3 is 13 residues long. The trim removed 10 bases at V and 4 bases at J, leaving 7 bases unmatched. Germline loops: CDR1 KGHSH, CDR2 LQKENI. CDR3 sequence: CATSGQLNQPQHF. The DNA of the CDR3 is TGTGCCACCTCGGGACAGCTGAATCAGCCCCAGCATTTT.

This clone was recorded once. The V and J genes are TRBV4-3 and TRBJ2-2; 9 positions agree with TRBD1. The ends lost 4 bases at V and 1 base at J; junction bases unmatched: 7. Looked up from germline, CDR1 is LGHNA and CDR2 is YSLEER. The length of the CDR3 is 17 residues. CDR3 in amino acids: CASSRDRDDENTGELFF. In nucleotides, the CDR3 is TGCGCCAGCAGCCGGGACAGGGATGATGAGAACACCGGGGAGCTGTTTTTT.

The chain uses TRBV30 and TRBJ1-1; D gene unclear. Trimming left V 4 bases short and J 11 bases short, with 11 bases between. Germline V lookup: CDR1 GTSNPN, CDR2 SVGIG (reference sequence). CDR3 length: 10 amino acids. The CDR3 is CAWIRVRAFF. DNA for the CDR3: TGTGCCTGGATCCGGGTGAGGGCTTTCTTT.

This clone has only one observation. V usage is TRBV5-1 and J usage is TRBJ2-2; perhaps TRBD2 as D (6 bases). Trimming pared 4 bases from V and 5 bases from J, leaving 12 bases between. This CDR3 comprises 14 residues. CDR1 and CDR2 from the germline V gene are SGHRS and YFSETQ. The DNA for the CDR3 is TGCGCCAGCAGCCCCGTCGCGGGGACCGGGGAGCTGTTTTTT. Translation: CASSPVAGTGELFF.

The gene calls are TRBV5-1 and TRBJ2-2; D is uncertain. This CDR3 has 14 amino acids. Germline-derived CDR1 and CDR2 are SGHRS and YFSETQ. The germline V and J ends were trimmed by 0 bases and 5 bases, with 8 bases remaining between them. CDR3 loop: CASSLEPRTGELFF. The CDR3 DNA sequence: TGCGCCAGCAGCTTGGAACCTAGAACCGGGGAGCTGTTTTTT.

The CDR3 region has the DNA TGTGCCAGCAGTTTTGAGGGAGGGGGGGCAGATACGCAGTATTTT. Protein: CASSFEGGGADTQYF. The gene calls are TRBV28 and TRBJ2-3, with a tentative D call TRBD2 (7 bases). Trimming left V 3 bases short and J 4 bases short, with 14 bases between. The CDR3 is made up of 15 amino acids. Germline values: CDR1 MDHEN, CDR2 SYDVKM.

This clone is a singleton in its sample. The chain recombines TRBV3-1 (or the pseudogene TRBV3-2) with TRBJ2-3; tentatively, D is TRBD1 (5 bases). The germline V gene has CDR1 LGHDT and CDR2 YNNKEL (reference sequence). This CDR3 region has 13 residues. V was shortened by 1 base and J by 5 bases, with 7 bases between the two germline ends. CDR3 in DNA: TGTGCCAGCAGCCAAGCTAGGGGAGATACGCAGTATTTT. Its protein product is CASSQARGDTQYF.

This rearrangement joins TRBV5-8 to TRBJ2-7, with 9 bases that match TRBD2. The germline V gene encodes CDR1 SGHTS and CDR2 YDEGEE. The CDR3 sequence is 17 residues long. Trimming removed 0 bases from V and 3 bases from J; junction bases left unmatched: 10. The CDR3 nucleotides read TGTGCCAGCAGCTTGGAGAAGGGCGGCGGGGGGGACTACGAGCAGTACGTC. Protein product: CASSLEKGGGGDYEQYV.

The chain combines TRBV10-3 with TRBJ2-5; the match to TRBD1 covers 8 bases. CDR1 is ENHRY and CDR2 is SYGVKD in the germline V gene. Trimming at V came to 6 bases and at J to 2 bases, leaving 14 bases not matched to a gene. The CDR3 is 17 amino acids. The CDR3 spells CAISASGQGRGQETQYF. The DNA for the CDR3 is TGTGCCATCAGCGCAAGCGGACAGGGCCGGGGACAAGAGACCCAGTACTTC.

For the CDR3, the DNA is TGTGCCAGCAGCCCAGGGGCCTTCTCCTATGGCTACACCTTC. It yields the protein CASSPGAFSYGYTF. This chain uses TRBV28 with TRBJ1-2; tentatively, D is TRBD1 (6 bases). The CDR3 is made up of 14 amino acids. V was clipped by 6 bases and J by 4 bases, with 15 bases between them. Germline CDR1 MDHEN, CDR2 SYDVKM.

In its sample, this clone was seen once. The genes are TRBV6-6 and TRBJ2-1; 7 bases map to TRBD2. The V segment lost 10 bases and the J segment 6 bases; nucleotides outside the gene matches: 12. The CDR3 contains 14 residues. CDR1 and CDR2 (germline): MNHNY, SVGAGI (reference sequence). CDR3: CATLTSFIPNEQFF. In nucleotides, the CDR3 is TGTGCCACCCTGACTAGCTTTATCCCCAATGAGCAGTTCTTC.

This clone was seen a few times. J is TRBJ2-7 and V is TRBV7-9; possible D gene TRBD1, 5 bases. This CDR3 contains 14 residues. Germline assignment: CDR1 SEHNR and CDR2 FQNEAQ (reference sequence). V was cut by 5 bases and J by 5 bases, with 16 bases left in between. The CDR3 DNA reads TGTGCCAGCAGCCTTACGGCAGGGTACCACGAGCAGTACTTC. Protein sequence: CASSLTAGYHEQYF.

CDR3 sequence: CATSDLQAGLEGQFF. CDR3 in DNA: TGTGCCACCAGTGATTTGCAAGCCGGGTTAGAGGGGCAGTTCTTC. The gene calls are TRBV24-1 and TRBJ2-1, with TRBD2 as a possible D gene (5 bases). The V gene's germline CDR1 is KGHDR and CDR2 SFDVKD. The CDR3 totals 15 residues. V lost 0 bases, J lost 12 bases, and 17 bases lay in between.

This rearrangement joins TRBV5-5 to TRBJ2-5, with 9 bases aligning to TRBD1. Trimming removed 2 bases from V and 4 bases from J; junction bases left unmatched: 6. Germline CDR1 is SGHKS and CDR2 is YYEKEE (reference sequence). The CDR3 runs 15 residues. The CDR3 DNA reads TGTGCCAGCAGCTTTTACAGGGGGCAAGGAGAGACCCAGTACTTC. Translation gives CASSFYRGQGETQYF.

The CDR3 nucleotides read TGTGCCAGCAGCGTACCGATTCAGGCGCCCGAAGATACGCAGTATTTT. Amino acids: CASSVPIQAPEDTQYF. J is TRBJ2-3 and V is TRBV9; D gene unclear. V dropped 1 base and J dropped 5 bases, with 17 bases sitting between them. Germline V lookup: CDR1 SGDLS, CDR2 YYNGEE. This CDR3 spans 16 amino acids.

The chain couples TRBV6-5 to TRBJ1-4; D is undetermined. The CDR3 has 12 amino acids. V was trimmed by 8 bases and J by 0 bases, leaving 4 bases between them. CDR1 is MNHEY, CDR2 SVGAGI, per germline. The CDR3 DNA follows: TGTGCCAGCCGCGCAACTAATGAAAAACTGTTTTTT. Translated: CASRATNEKLFF.